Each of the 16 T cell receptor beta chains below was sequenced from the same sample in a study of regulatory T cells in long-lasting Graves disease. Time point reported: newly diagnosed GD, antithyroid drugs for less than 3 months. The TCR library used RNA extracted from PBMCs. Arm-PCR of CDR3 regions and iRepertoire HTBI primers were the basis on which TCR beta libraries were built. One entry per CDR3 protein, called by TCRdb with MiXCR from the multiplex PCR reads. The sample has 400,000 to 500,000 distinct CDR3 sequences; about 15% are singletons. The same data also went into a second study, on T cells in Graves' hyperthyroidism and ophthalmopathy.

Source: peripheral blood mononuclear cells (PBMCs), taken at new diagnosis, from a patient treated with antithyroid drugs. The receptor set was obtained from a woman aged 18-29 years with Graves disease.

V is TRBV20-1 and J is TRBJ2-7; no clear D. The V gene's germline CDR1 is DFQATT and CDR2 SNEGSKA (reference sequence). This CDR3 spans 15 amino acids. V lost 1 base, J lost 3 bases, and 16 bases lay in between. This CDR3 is CSARGGGRPLYEQYF. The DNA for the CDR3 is TGCAGTGCTAGAGGAGGCGGTAGGCCTCTCTACGAGCAGTACTTC.

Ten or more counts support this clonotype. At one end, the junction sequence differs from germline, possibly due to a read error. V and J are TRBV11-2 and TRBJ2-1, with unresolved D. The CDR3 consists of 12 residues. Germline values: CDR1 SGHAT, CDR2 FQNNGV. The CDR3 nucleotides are TGTACCAGCAGCTTATTGCGTAATGAGCAGTTCTTC. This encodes CTSSLLRNEQFF.

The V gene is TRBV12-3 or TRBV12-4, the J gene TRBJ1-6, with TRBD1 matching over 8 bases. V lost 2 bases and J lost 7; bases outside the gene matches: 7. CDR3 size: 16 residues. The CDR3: CASSLRPGGVNSPLHF. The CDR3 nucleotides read TGTGCCAGCAGTTTAAGGCCAGGGGGCGTGAATTCACCCCTCCACTTT.

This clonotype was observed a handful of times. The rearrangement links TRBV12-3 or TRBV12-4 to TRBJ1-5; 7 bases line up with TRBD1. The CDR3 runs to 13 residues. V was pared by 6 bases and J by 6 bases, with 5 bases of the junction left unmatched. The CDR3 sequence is CASRRDSGQPQHF. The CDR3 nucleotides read TGTGCCAGCAGGAGGGACAGTGGTCAGCCCCAGCATTTT.

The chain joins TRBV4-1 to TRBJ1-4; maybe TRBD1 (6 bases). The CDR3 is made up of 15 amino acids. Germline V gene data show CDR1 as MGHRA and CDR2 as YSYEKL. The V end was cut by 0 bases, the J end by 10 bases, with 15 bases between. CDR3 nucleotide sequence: TGCGCCAGCAGCCAAGAAAAAGGGGGATCGTTAAAACTGTTTTTT. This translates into CASSQEKGGSLKLFF.

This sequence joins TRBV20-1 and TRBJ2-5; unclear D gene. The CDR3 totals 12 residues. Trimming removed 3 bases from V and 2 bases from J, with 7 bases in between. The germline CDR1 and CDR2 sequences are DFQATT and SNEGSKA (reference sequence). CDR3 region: CSARHQQETQYF. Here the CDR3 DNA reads TGCAGTGCTAGGCATCAACAAGAGACCCAGTACTTC.

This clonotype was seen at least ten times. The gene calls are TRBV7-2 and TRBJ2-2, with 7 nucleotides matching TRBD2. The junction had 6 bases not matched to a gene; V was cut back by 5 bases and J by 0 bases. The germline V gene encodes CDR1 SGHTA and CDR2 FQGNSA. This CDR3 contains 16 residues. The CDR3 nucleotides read TGTGCCAGCAGCCCGGCTAGCGGTGCGAACACCGGGGAGCTGTTTTTT. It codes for CASSPASGANTGELFF.

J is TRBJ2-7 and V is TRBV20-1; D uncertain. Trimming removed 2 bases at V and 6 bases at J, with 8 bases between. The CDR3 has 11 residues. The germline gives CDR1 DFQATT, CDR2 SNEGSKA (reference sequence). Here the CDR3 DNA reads TGCAGTGCTAGATGGCGCGTCGAGCAGTACTTC. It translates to CSARWRVEQYF.

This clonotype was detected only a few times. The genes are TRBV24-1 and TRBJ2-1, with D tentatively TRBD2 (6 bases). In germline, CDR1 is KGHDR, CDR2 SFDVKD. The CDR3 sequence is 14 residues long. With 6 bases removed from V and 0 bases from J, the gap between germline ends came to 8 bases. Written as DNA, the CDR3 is TGTGCCACCAGTCACGGGAGCTCCTACAATGAGCAGTTCTTC. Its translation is CATSHGSSYNEQFF.

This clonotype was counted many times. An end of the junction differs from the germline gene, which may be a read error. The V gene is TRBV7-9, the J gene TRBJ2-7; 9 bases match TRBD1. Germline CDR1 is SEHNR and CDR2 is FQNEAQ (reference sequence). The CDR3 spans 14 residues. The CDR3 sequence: CASSFGTGIYEQYF. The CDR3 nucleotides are TGCGCCAGCAGCTTCGGGACAGGGATCTACGAGCAGTACTTC.

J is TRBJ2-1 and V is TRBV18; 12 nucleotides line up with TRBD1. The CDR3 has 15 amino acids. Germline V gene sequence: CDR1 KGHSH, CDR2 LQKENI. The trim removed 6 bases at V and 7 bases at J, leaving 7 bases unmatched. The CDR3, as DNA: TGTGCCAGCTCCCCCGGGACAGGGGGCCGTAATGAGCAGTTCTTC. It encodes CASSPGTGGRNEQFF.

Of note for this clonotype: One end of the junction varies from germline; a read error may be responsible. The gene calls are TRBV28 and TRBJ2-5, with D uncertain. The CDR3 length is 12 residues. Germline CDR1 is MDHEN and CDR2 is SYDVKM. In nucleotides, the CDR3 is TGTGCCTGCAGCTCGAACCAAGAGACCCAGTACTTC. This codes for CACSSNQETQYF.

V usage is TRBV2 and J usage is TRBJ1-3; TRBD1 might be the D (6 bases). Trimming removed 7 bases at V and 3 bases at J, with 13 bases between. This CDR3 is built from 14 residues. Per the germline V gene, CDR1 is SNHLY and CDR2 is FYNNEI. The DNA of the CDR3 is TGTGCCAGCATATCCGGGGGCCTTGGAAACACCATATATTTT. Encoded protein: CASISGGLGNTIYF.

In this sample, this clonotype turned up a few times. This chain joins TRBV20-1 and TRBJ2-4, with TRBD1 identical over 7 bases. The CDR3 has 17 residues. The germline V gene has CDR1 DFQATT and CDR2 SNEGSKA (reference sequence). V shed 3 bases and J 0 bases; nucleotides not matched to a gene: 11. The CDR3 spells CSARATGVNLAKNIQYF. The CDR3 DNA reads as TGCAGTGCTAGGGCCACAGGGGTTAATCTAGCCAAAAACATTCAGTACTTC.

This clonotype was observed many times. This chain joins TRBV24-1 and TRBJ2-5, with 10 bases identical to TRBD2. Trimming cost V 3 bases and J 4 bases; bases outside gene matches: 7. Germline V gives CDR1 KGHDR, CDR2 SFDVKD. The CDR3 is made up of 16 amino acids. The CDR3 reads CATSDTSGRALETQYF. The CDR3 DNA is TGTGCCACCAGTGATACAAGCGGGAGGGCCTTAGAGACCCAGTACTTC.

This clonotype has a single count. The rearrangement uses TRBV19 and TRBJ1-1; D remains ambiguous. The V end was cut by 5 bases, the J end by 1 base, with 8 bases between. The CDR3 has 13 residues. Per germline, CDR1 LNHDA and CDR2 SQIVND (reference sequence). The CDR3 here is CASSSGSNTEAFF. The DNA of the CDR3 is TGTGCCAGTAGTTCCGGATCGAACACTGAAGCTTTCTTT. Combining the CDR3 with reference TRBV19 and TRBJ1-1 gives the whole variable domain DGGITQSPKYLFRKEGQNVTLSCEQNLNHDAMYWYRQDPGQGLRLIYYSQIVNDFQKGDIAEGYSVSREKKESFPLTVTSAQKNPTAFYLCASSSGSNTEAFFGQGTRLTVV.